These 2 T cell receptor beta chains were all obtained from the same sample, sequenced in a study of blood T cell repertoires in COVID-19. Some clones are missing from TCRdb's copy, which holds only in-frame ones; the method was immunoSEQ multiplex PCR. Of 57,000 or so clones listed, roughly three quarters are singletons. The source material was peripheral blood. The receptors were sampled from an elderly woman with active or convalescent COVID-19.

The chain recombines TRBV5-1 with TRBJ2-3; 11 bases agree with TRBD2. The CDR3 has 16 residues. Germline V CDR1 and CDR2: SGHRS, YFSETQ. The V and J ends lost 4 bases and 2 bases, in that order; junction bases with no gene match: 6. The DNA of the CDR3 is TGCGCCAGCAGCCCTGGGACTAGCGGAAACACAGATACGCAGTATTTT. It is translated as CASSPGTSGNTDTQYF.

V gene TRBV5-1 combines with J gene TRBJ2-2; TRBD1 matches 11 bases. The CDR3 totals 17 residues. Germline loops: CDR1 SGHRS, CDR2 YFSETQ. With V trimmed by 3 bases and J by 2 bases, 6 bases remained unmatched. Written as DNA, the CDR3 is TGCGCCAGCAGCTCCCGGACAGGGGGCAAAAACACCGGGGAGCTGTTTTTT. It specifies CASSSRTGGKNTGELFF.